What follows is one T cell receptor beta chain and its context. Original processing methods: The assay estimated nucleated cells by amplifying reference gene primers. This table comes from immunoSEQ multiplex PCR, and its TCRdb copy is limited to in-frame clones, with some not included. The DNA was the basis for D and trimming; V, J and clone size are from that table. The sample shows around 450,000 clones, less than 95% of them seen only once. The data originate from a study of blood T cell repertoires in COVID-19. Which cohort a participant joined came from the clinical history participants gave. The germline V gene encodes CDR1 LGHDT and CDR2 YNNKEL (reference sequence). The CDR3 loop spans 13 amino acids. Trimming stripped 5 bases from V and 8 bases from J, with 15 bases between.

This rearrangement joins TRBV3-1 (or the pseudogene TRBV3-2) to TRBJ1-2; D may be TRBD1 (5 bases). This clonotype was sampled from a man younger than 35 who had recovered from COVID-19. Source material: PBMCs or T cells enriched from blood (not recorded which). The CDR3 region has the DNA TGTGCCAGCAGCGCCCGCGGGGGAGGAGGCTACACCTTC. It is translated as CASSARGGGGYTF.